Listed below are T cell receptor beta chains from one sample, sequenced in a study of blood T cell repertoires in COVID-19. Profiling relied on immunoSEQ multiplex PCR, and the TCRdb table lists in-frame clones only, not all of them. In the table there are 45,000 to 60,000 clones, approximately 91% of which are singletons. The sequenced sample was peripheral blood. These receptors all stem from a man in his fifties or sixties with active COVID-19. CDR3s include the opening cysteine and the closing phenylalanine or tryptophan. A D gene is named only where the DNA matches it firmly. Clone size, where shown, is once, few, many, or a class for clones that have expanded.

clone_size,d_call,j_call,v_call,cdr3_aa,cdr3_nt
NA,NA,TRBJ1-6,TRBV21-1,CASSIKKTGGGSSPLHF,TGTGCCAGCAGCATAAAAAAGACAGGGGGCGGGAGTTCACCCCTCCACTTT
NA,TRBD1,TRBJ1-2,TRBV6-6,CANSPTGGGYGYTF,TGTGCCAACTCGCCGACAGGGGGCGGCTATGGCTACACCTTC
NA,TRBD1,TRBJ2-6,TRBV2,CASSELGQGRVLTF,TGTGCCAGCAGTGAGTTGGGACAGGGTAGGGTCCTGACTTTC
NA,NA,TRBJ2-5,TRBV6-2/TRBV6-3,CASSFRRGEETQYF,TGTGCCAGCAGTTTCCGCAGGGGGGAAGAGACCCAGTACTTC
NA,TRBD1,TRBJ1-1,TRBV6-5,CASRLTQGAVTEAFF,TGTGCCAGCCGACTAACGCAGGGGGCAGTCACTGAAGCTTTCTTT
NA,NA,TRBJ1-1,TRBV9,CASSPSTGENTEAFF,TGTGCCAGCAGCCCGTCGACGGGGGAGAACACTGAAGCTTTCTTT
NA,NA,TRBJ1-1,TRBV12-5,CASGLWPLEGAFF,TGTGCTAGTGGTTTGTGGCCTCTCGAGGGAGCTTTCTTT
once,NA,TRBJ2-2,TRBV5-8,CASSTGLINTGELFF,TGTGCCAGCAGCACGGGACTGATCAACACCGGGGAGCTGTTTTTT
NA,NA,TRBJ1-4,TRBV4-1,CASSQTGGRVNEKLFF,TGCGCCAGCAGCCAGACGGGAGGCAGGGTCAATGAAAAACTGTTTTTT
NA,NA,TRBJ1-4,TRBV7-9,CASSLGGRRNEKLFF,TGTGCCAGCAGCTTAGGCGGCAGACGGAATGAAAAACTGTTTTTT
NA,NA,TRBJ1-3,TRBV5-8,CASSSGVLSGNTIYF,TGTGCCAGCAGCTCAGGGGTCTTGTCTGGAAACACCATATATTTT
NA,TRBD2,TRBJ2-3,TRBV20-1,CSASVVIAGGLGTDTQYF,TGCAGTGCTAGTGTTGTAATAGCGGGGGGGCTGGGCACAGATACGCAGTATTTT
NA,TRBD2,TRBJ2-5,TRBV7-8,CASSPRTVREGTQYF,TGTGCCAGCAGCCCCCGGACTGTACGGGAGGGGACCCAGTACTTC
NA,NA,TRBJ2-2,TRBV25-1,CASSTTTGELFF,TGTGCCAGCAGTACAACCACCGGGGAGCTGTTTTTT
NA,TRBD1,TRBJ2-1,TRBV5-8,CATWGGQGAWDEQFF,TGTGCCACCTGGGGGGGACAGGGGGCCTGGGATGAGCAGTTCTTC
NA,NA,TRBJ1-1,TRBV6-5,CASSYTDGDTEAFF,TGTGCCAGCAGTTACACCGACGGAGACACTGAAGCTTTCTTT
NA,NA,TRBJ1-4,TRBV6-6,CASSWGGSDEKLFF,TGTGCCAGCAGTTGGGGGGGTTCCGATGAAAAACTGTTTTTT
NA,NA,TRBJ1-2,TRBV11-2,CASSSPLAYGYTF,TGTGCCAGCAGCTCCCCCTTAGCCTATGGCTACACCTTC
NA,NA,TRBJ2-5,TRBV4-2,CASSQDIRETQYF,TGTGCCAGCAGCCAAGATATACGGGAGACCCAGTACTTC
once,NA,TRBJ2-5,TRBV21-1,CASSKEGQARETQYF,TGTGCCAGCAGCAAAGAGGGGCAGGCCAGAGAGACCCAGTACTTC
NA,TRBD2,TRBJ2-6,TRBV6-4,CASSDSPLAGVAGANVLTF,TGTGCCAGCAGTGACTCCCCACTAGCGGGGGTGGCTGGGGCCAACGTCCTGACTTTC
NA,NA,TRBJ2-3,TRBV5-1,CASSLGGSLTDTQYF,TGCGCCAGCAGCTTGGGCGGGTCCCTCACAGATACGCAGTATTTT
NA,TRBD1,TRBJ2-5,TRBV5-4,CASTVDRGETQYF,TGTGCCAGCACGGTAGACAGGGGGGAGACCCAGTACTTC
NA,NA,TRBJ2-5,TRBV19,CASSSITDTVGETQYF,TGTGCCAGTAGTTCGATCACGGACACCGTGGGGGAGACCCAGTACTTC
NA,TRBD1,TRBJ2-1,TRBV9,CASSYLQGTGAHGNEQFF,TGTGCCAGCAGCTACCTTCAGGGGACAGGGGCCCACGGTAATGAGCAGTTCTTC
NA,TRBD1,TRBJ1-1,TRBV7-9,CASSLGQGWNTEAFF,TGTGCCAGCAGCTTAGGACAGGGTTGGAACACTGAAGCTTTCTTT
NA,NA,TRBJ1-2,TRBV6-5,CAAGQHGYTF,TGTGCCGCAGGTCAGCATGGCTACACCTTC
once,TRBD2,TRBJ2-5,TRBV24-1,CATSDPAGAETQYF,TGTGCCACCAGTGATCCAGCGGGGGCGGAGACCCAGTACTTC
NA,NA,TRBJ2-5,TRBV11-1,CASSFTGETQYF,TGTGCCAGCAGCTTTACGGGGGAGACCCAGTACTTC
NA,NA,TRBJ2-4,TRBV6-5,CASSYSAGPRVIQYF,TGTGCCAGCAGTTACTCGGCAGGCCCCCGTGTGATTCAGTACTTC
NA,NA,TRBJ2-2,TRBV7-3,CASSLWQAGELFF,TGTGCCAGCAGCTTATGGCAGGCCGGGGAGCTGTTTTTT
NA,NA,TRBJ2-5,TRBV7-3,CASSSVHREGQTQYF,TGTGCCAGCAGCTCCGTACACAGGGAGGGACAGACCCAGTACTTC
once,TRBD2,TRBJ2-3,TRBV7-7,CASSPGLGTDTQYF,TGTGCTAGCAGCCCGGGACTAGGAACAGATACGCAGTATTTT
NA,NA,TRBJ2-1,TRBV11-2,CASSLEGVGPWFF,TGTGCCAGCAGCTTAGAAGGGGTCGGGCCGTGGTTCTTC
NA,TRBD1,TRBJ1-3,TRBV5-5,CASSPGDRVVNTIYF,TGTGCCAGCAGCCCTGGGGACAGGGTAGTTAACACCATATATTTT
NA,NA,TRBJ1-4,TRBV10-3,CAISEGRATNEKLFF,TGTGCCATCAGTGAGGGGCGGGCAACTAATGAAAAACTGTTTTTT
NA,NA,TRBJ1-1,TRBV15,CATSRDFRNTEAFF,TGTGCCACCAGCAGAGATTTCCGGAACACTGAAGCTTTCTTT
NA,NA,TRBJ1-5,TRBV12-3/TRBV12-4,CASSAGDDQPQHF,TGTGCCAGCAGTGCGGGGGACGATCAGCCCCAGCATTTT
NA,NA,TRBJ2-7,TRBV7-9,CASSLQSNEQYF,TGTGCCAGCAGCTTACAGTCGAACGAGCAGTACTTC
NA,NA,TRBJ2-1,TRBV5-4,CASSLHSKGGAVVDEQFF,TGTGCCAGCAGCTTGCATTCAAAAGGGGGAGCGGTCGTCGATGAGCAGTTCTTC
NA,TRBD1,TRBJ2-6,TRBV11-2,CASSLRQGMVLTF,TGTGCCAGCAGCTTACGACAGGGGATGGTCCTGACTTTC
few,TRBD2,TRBJ2-2,TRBV3-1/TRBV3-2,CASTYSSGGLPGELFF,TGTGCCAGCACCTACTCTAGCGGGGGCTTACCCGGGGAGCTGTTTTTT
once,NA,TRBJ1-3,TRBV19,CASMGTPGNTIYF,TGTGCCAGTATGGGGACACCTGGAAACACCATATATTTT
NA,TRBD1,TRBJ1-2,TRBV20-1,CSASTGTGLGYTF,TGCAGTGCTAGTACCGGGACAGGGCTCGGCTACACCTTC
NA,NA,TRBJ1-1,TRBV3-1/TRBV3-2,CASSRAGGNEAFF,TGTGCCAGCAGCCGTGCGGGAGGGAATGAAGCTTTCTTT
NA,NA,TRBJ2-3,TRBV4-3,CASSQDSSTDTQYF,TGCGCCAGCAGCCAAGATTCTAGCACAGATACGCAGTATTTT
NA,NA,TRBJ2-6,TRBV3-1/TRBV3-2,CASSQPRGTGANVLTF,TGTGCCAGCAGCCAACCCCGGGGTACTGGGGCCAACGTCCTGACTTTC
once,TRBD1,TRBJ1-5,TRBV30,CACSRGQGNQPQHF,TGTGCCTGCTCCAGGGGACAGGGTAATCAGCCCCAGCATTTT